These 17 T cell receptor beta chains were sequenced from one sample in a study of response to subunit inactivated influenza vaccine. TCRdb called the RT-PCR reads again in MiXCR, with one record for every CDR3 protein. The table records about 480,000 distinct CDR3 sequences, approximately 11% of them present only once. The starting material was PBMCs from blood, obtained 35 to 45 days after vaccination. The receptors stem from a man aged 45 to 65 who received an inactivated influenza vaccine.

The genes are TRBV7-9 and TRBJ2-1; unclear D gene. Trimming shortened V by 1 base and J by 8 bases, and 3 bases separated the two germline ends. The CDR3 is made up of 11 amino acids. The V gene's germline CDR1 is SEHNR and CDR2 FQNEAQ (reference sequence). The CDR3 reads CASSLEDEQFF. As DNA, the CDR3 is TGTGCCAGCAGCTTAGAGGATGAGCAGTTCTTC.

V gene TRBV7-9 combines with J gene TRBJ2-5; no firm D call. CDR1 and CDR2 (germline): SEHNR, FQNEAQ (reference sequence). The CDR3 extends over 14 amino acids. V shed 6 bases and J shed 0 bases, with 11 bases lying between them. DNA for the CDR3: TGTGCCAGCAGTTCCACAGCCGACCAAGAGACCCAGTACTTC. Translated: CASSSTADQETQYF.

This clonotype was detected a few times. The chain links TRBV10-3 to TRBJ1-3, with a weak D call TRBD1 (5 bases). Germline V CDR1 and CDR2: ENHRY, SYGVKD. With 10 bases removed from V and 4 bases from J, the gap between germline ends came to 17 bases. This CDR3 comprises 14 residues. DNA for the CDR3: TGTGCCACCGGGGGGACGGCTCTGGGAAACACCATATATTTT. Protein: CATGGTALGNTIYF.

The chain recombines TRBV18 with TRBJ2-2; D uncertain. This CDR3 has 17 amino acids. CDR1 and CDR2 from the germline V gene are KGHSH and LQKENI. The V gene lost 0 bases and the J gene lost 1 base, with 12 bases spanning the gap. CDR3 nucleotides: TGTGCCAGCTCACCACCGGTCCCGGCTCTGAACACCGGGGAGCTGTTTTTT. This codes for CASSPPVPALNTGELFF.

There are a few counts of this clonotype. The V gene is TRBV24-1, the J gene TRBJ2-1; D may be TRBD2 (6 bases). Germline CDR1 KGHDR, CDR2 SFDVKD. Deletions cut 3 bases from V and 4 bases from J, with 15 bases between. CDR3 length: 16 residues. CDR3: CATSDPGLERYNEQFF. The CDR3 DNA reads TGTGCCACCAGTGATCCGGGACTGGAAAGATACAATGAGCAGTTCTTC.

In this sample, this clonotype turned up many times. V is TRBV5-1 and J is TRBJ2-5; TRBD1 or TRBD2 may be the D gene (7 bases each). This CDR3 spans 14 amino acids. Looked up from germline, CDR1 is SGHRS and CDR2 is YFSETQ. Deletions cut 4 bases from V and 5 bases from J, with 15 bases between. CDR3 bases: TGCGCCAGCAGCACCGACAGGGAGGGGGAGACCCAGTACTTC. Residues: CASSTDREGETQYF.

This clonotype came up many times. CDR3 amino acids: CSARVQGTATEAFF. The CDR3 bases are TGCAGTGCTAGGGTTCAGGGGACGGCCACTGAAGCTTTCTTT. V gene TRBV20-1 combines with J gene TRBJ1-1, with a possible D match to TRBD1 (6 bases). The CDR3 sequence is 14 residues long. Germline values: CDR1 DFQATT, CDR2 SNEGSKA (reference sequence). With 3 bases removed from V and 4 bases from J, the gap between germline ends came to 15 bases.

CDR3 loop: CATSRDFGRVWNEQFF. CDR3 nucleotide sequence: TGTGCCACCAGCAGAGATTTCGGCAGGGTTTGGAATGAGCAGTTCTTC. J is TRBJ2-1 and V is TRBV15, with a possible D match to TRBD1 (5 bases). The CDR3 is 16 residues long. V shed 0 bases and J shed 7 bases, with 16 bases lying between them. Germline V lookup: CDR1 LNHNV, CDR2 YYDKDF (reference sequence).

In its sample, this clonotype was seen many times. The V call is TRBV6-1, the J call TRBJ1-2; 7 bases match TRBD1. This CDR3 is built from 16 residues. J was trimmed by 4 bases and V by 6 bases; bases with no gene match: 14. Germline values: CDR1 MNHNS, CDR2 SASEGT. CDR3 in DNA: TGTGCCAGCAGCGGAGGGACAGCCTTTAGCACCTATGGCTACACCTTC. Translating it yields CASSGGTAFSTYGYTF.

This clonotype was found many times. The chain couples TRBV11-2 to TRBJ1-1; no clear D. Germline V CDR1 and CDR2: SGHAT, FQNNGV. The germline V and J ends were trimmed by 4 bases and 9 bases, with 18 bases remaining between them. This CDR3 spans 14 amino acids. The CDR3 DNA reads TGTGCCAGCAGCTACGGCCCAGGCCCCGAGAAAGCTTTCTTT. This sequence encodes CASSYGPGPEKAFF.

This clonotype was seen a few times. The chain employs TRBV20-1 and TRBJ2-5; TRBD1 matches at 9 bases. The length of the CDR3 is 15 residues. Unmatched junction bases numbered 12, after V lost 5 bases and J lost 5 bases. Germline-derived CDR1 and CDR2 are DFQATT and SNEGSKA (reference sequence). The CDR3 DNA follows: TGCAGTGCTGCCCCAGGGACAGGGAATACGGAGACCCAGTACTTC. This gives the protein CSAAPGTGNTETQYF.

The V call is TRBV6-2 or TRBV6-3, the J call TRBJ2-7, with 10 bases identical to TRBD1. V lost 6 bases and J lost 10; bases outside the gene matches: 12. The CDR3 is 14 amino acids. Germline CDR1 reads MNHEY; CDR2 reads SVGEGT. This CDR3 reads CASRDPGQGTSQYF. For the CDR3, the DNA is TGTGCCAGCAGAGATCCGGGACAGGGGACATCCCAGTACTTC.

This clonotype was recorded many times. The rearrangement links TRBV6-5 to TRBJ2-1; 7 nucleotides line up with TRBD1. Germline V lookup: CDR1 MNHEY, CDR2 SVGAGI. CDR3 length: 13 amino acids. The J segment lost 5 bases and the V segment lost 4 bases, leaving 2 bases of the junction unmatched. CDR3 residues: CASSSTGHNEQFF. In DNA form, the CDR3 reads TGTGCCAGCAGTTCGACAGGGCACAATGAGCAGTTCTTC.

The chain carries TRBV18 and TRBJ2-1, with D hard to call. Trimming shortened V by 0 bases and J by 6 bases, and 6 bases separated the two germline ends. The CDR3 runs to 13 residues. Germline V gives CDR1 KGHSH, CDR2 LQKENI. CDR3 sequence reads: CASSPPSTNEQFF. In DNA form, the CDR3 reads TGTGCCAGCTCACCACCGTCCACCAATGAGCAGTTCTTC.

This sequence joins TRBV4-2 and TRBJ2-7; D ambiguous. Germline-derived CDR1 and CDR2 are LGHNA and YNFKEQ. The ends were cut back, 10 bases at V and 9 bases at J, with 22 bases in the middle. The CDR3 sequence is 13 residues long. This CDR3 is CAIGPGPRCSQYF. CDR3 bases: TGTGCCATCGGCCCCGGTCCCCGCTGCTCGCAGTACTTC.

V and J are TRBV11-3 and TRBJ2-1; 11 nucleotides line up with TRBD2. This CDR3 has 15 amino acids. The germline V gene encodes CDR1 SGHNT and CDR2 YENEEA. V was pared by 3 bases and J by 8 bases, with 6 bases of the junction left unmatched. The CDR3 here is CASSLEASGRHEQFF. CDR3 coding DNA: TGTGCCAGCAGCTTGGAAGCTAGCGGGAGGCATGAGCAGTTCTTC.

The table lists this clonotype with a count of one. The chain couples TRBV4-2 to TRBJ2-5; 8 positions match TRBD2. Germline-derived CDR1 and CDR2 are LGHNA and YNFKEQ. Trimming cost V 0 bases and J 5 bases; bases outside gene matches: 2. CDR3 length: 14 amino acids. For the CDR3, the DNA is TGTGCCAGCAGCCAAGAAGCGGGGGATGAGACCCAGTACTTC. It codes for CASSQEAGDETQYF.